Sequencing of this TCR beta chain was carried out in a study of blood T cell repertoires in COVID-19. Study-level background: PBMCs, B-cell-depleted T cells, or T cells were the source of the cDNA or gDNA that made up the material.

Germline CDR1 DFQATT, CDR2 SNEGSKA (reference sequence). V lost 0 bases, J lost 7 bases, and 7 bases lay in between. This CDR3 spans 11 amino acids. This clone appeared a few times. Per the original methods: How many nucleated cells were present was estimated from reference gene primer amplification. The method was immunoSEQ multiplex PCR; TCRdb's version includes in-frame clones alone and lacks a portion of them. The DNA was the basis for D and trimming; V, J and clone size are from that table. The data hold 50,000 to 75,000 clones, with 90% to 95% observed a single time. V and J are TRBV20-1 and TRBJ2-7, with D unresolved. The TCR sequence derives from a human donor in a cohort sampled during active COVID-19. Sequencing used peripheral blood. The CDR3 region has the DNA TGCAGTGCTAGAGATTTCCAGGAGCAGTACTTC. It codes for CSARDFQEQYF.